Presented here are 27 T cell receptor beta chains from one specimen sequenced in a study of long-term antiretroviral therapy in people with HIV. With survey level as its setting, the immunoSEQ assay was v3.0. The assay was immunoSEQ multiplex PCR, and TCRdb's table has in-frame clones only and misses some. Among 15,000 to 20,000 clones, around 84% were seen once, and the ten largest hold approximately 8%. The source was unsorted PBMCs, collected 0.9 years after starting antiretroviral therapy. The receptors stem from a man between 18 and 29 years old with HIV.

The chain employs TRBV6-6 and TRBJ2-7, with 8 positions matching TRBD1. This CDR3 has 15 amino acids. Germline-derived CDR1 and CDR2 are MNHNY and SVGAGI (reference sequence). V trimming: 6 bases; J trimming: 3 bases; junction bases outside the gene matches: 10. The CDR3 reads CASSRIQGEGYEQYF. In DNA, the CDR3 is TGTGCCAGCAGCCGCATACAGGGGGAAGGCTACGAGCAGTACTTC.

The CDR3 sequence: CASSGPYRGLNTEAFF. The DNA of the CDR3 is TGTGCCAGCAGCGGCCCATACAGGGGCTTGAACACTGAAGCTTTCTTT. The chain is built from TRBV7-2 and TRBJ1-1; 7 bases agree with TRBD1. The germline CDR1 and CDR2 sequences are SGHTA and FQGNSA. Losses at the gene ends were 5 bases for V and 0 bases for J; bases not matched to a gene: 9. CDR3 length: 16 residues.

V gene TRBV2 combines with J gene TRBJ2-1, with D unclear. The germline V and J ends were trimmed by 1 base and 1 base, with 8 bases remaining between them. Germline CDR1 and CDR2: SNHLY and FYNNEI. This CDR3 has 15 residues. DNA for the CDR3: TGTGCCAGCAGTGAAGGGTTAAATTCCTACAATGAGCAGTTCTTC. Translation gives CASSEGLNSYNEQFF.

The chain employs TRBV9 and TRBJ2-7, with 8 bases that match TRBD1. Germline V gene lookup returns CDR1 SGDLS and CDR2 YYNGEE. The trim removed 3 bases at V and 4 bases at J, leaving 9 bases unmatched. The CDR3 length is 15 residues. For the CDR3, the DNA is TGTGCCAGCAGCGCCGAAGACAGGGGTGGATACGAGCAGTACTTC. Translating gives CASSAEDRGGYEQYF. Looking up the rest from reference TRBV9 and TRBJ2-7 gives the full variable domain: DSGVTQTPKHLITATGQRVTLRCSPRSGDLSVYWYQQSLDQGLQFLIQYYNGEERAKGNILERFSAQQFPDLHSELNLSSLELGDSALYFCASSAEDRGGYEQYFGPGTRLTVT.

This rearrangement joins TRBV10-1 to TRBJ2-3, with D tentatively TRBD1 or TRBD2 (5 bases each). This CDR3 has 15 amino acids. Germline V gives CDR1 WNHNN, CDR2 SYGVQD (reference sequence). V gave up 5 bases and J gave up 0 bases, with 12 bases separating them. The CDR3 region is CASSSGTSSTDTQYF. The CDR3 bases are TGCGCCAGCAGTTCAGGGACCTCTAGCACAGATACGCAGTATTTT.

This chain connects TRBV5-1 to TRBJ2-5; perhaps TRBD1 as D (6 bases). CDR1 and CDR2 (germline): SGHRS, YFSETQ. Trimming left V 0 bases short and J 5 bases short, with 14 bases between. The CDR3 has 15 amino acids. In DNA, the CDR3 is TGCGCCAGCAGCTTGGGCGAGGACAGTAGCGAGACCCAGTACTTC. It encodes CASSLGEDSSETQYF.

This clone has a single count. The V gene is TRBV6-5, the J gene TRBJ1-2; the match to TRBD1 covers 8 bases. The CDR3 is made up of 15 amino acids. Germline CDR1 reads MNHEY; CDR2 reads SVGAGI. Germline trimming cut 6 bases from V and 0 bases from J; bases unmatched to any gene: 6. The CDR3 sequence is CASRLGQGSNYGYTF. The CDR3 DNA is TGTGCCAGCAGGCTCGGACAGGGATCTAACTATGGCTACACCTTC.

This clone was counted between two and nine times. V usage is TRBV7-2 and J usage is TRBJ2-5, with TRBD2 identical over 9 bases. J gave up 5 bases and V 5 bases, and 12 bases lay outside the gene matches. CDR1 is SGHTA, CDR2 FQGNSA, per germline. The CDR3 loop spans 16 amino acids. The chain's CDR3 is CASSPLPGTSWETQYF. The CDR3 DNA follows: TGTGCCAGCAGCCCCCTCCCGGGGACTAGCTGGGAGACCCAGTACTTC.

This clone was picked up one time. The V and J genes are TRBV28 and TRBJ2-7; D possibly matches TRBD1 or TRBD2 (5 bases each). CDR3 length equals 13 residues. CDR1 MDHEN and CDR2 SYDVKM come from the germline V gene. The ends were cut back, 5 bases at V and 4 bases at J, with 12 bases in the middle. In DNA, the CDR3 is TGTGCCAGCAGTGGGGACGGCATTTACGAGCAGTACTTC. This encodes CASSGDGIYEQYF.

The chain couples TRBV6-1 to TRBJ1-4, with TRBD1 matching over 8 bases. Unmatched junction bases numbered 6, after V lost 8 bases and J lost 4 bases. Germline V CDR1 and CDR2: MNHNS, SASEGT. This CDR3 is built from 14 residues. CDR3 nucleotide sequence: TGTGCCAGCCTACAGGGGGGTAATAATGAAAAACTGTTTTTT. This codes for CASLQGGNNEKLFF.

The chain employs TRBV5-1 and TRBJ2-3; TRBD2 matches 9 bases. The CDR3 totals 15 residues. With 4 bases clipped from V and 2 bases from J, the junction kept 5 bases outside the gene matches. Germline CDR1 SGHRS, CDR2 YFSETQ. The CDR3 coding sequence is TGCGCCAGCAGCGATAGCGGGGGTCTCACAGATACGCAGTATTTT. This encodes CASSDSGGLTDTQYF.

V usage is TRBV7-9 and J usage is TRBJ1-5, with 12 bases fitting TRBD1. J was trimmed by 8 bases and V by 1 base; bases with no gene match: 12. This CDR3 has 18 amino acids. The germline CDR1 and CDR2 sequences are SEHNR and FQNEAQ (reference sequence). The CDR3 region is CASSLEGGGQGAREPQHF. The CDR3 DNA reads as TGTGCCAGCAGCTTAGAGGGGGGGGGACAGGGGGCTCGGGAGCCCCAGCATTTT.

V gene TRBV6-5 combines with J gene TRBJ2-3; 10 bases align to TRBD2. CDR3 length: 15 amino acids. CDR1 and CDR2 (germline): MNHEY, SVGAGI. Trimming at V came to 6 bases and at J to 0 bases, leaving 3 bases not matched to a gene. The CDR3 region is CASSLLAGSTDTQYF. In nucleotides, the CDR3 is TGTGCCAGCAGCCTACTAGCGGGGAGCACAGATACGCAGTATTTT.

This rearrangement joins TRBV28 to TRBJ1-2; D gene uncertain. CDR1 is MDHEN, CDR2 SYDVKM, per germline. CDR3 size: 11 residues. The V end was cut by 6 bases, the J end by 4 bases, with 6 bases between. This CDR3 is CASSMSYGYTF. CDR3 bases: TGTGCCAGCAGCATGTCCTATGGCTACACCTTC.

This chain uses TRBV9 with TRBJ2-5, with 7 positions matching TRBD2. J gave up 5 bases and V 0 bases, and 10 bases lay outside the gene matches. The CDR3 length is 16 residues. Germline V gene sequence: CDR1 SGDLS, CDR2 YYNGEE. This CDR3 is CASSVAGSGPRETQYF. CDR3 sequence (DNA): TGTGCCAGCAGCGTAGCGGGTAGCGGGCCCCGGGAGACCCAGTACTTC.

The chain uses TRBV5-4 and TRBJ1-6; TRBD1 aligns across 7 bases. Trimming removed 7 bases from V and 7 bases from J; junction bases left unmatched: 8. This CDR3 has 14 amino acids. Germline V gene data show CDR1 as SGHNT and CDR2 as YYREEE (reference sequence). CDR3 residues: CASRPGQLNSPLHF. The CDR3 region has the DNA TGTGCCAGCCGCCCGGGACAGCTAAATTCACCCCTCCACTTT.

This chain uses TRBV28 with TRBJ1-4; maybe TRBD1 (6 bases). With 5 bases removed from V and 7 bases from J, the gap between germline ends came to 11 bases. CDR3 length: 13 amino acids. Germline V gene sequence: CDR1 MDHEN, CDR2 SYDVKM. Here the CDR3 reads CASSRRGTEKLFF. CDR3 nucleotides: TGTGCCAGCAGTCGAAGGGGGACTGAAAAACTGTTTTTT.

This chain connects TRBV29-1 to TRBJ1-1; no reliable D call. V was clipped by 7 bases and J by 8 bases, with 20 bases between them. This CDR3 has 13 amino acids. The germline V gene has CDR1 SQVTM and CDR2 ANQGSEA. In nucleotides, the CDR3 is TGCAGCGAAACTATAAGGACGGACGGCGAAGCTTTCTTT. Protein product: CSETIRTDGEAFF. The full variable domain, completed using reference TRBV29-1 and TRBJ1-1, is SAVISQKPSRDICQRGTSLTIQCQVDSQVTMMFWYRQQPGQSLTLIATANQGSEATYESGFVIDKFPISRPNLTFSTLTVSNMSPEDSSIYLCSETIRTDGEAFFGQGTRLTVV.

This clone was observed a single time. The chain joins TRBV30 to TRBJ2-5, with D unclear. The CDR3 length is 11 residues. Trimming took 0 bases from V and 4 from J, leaving 3 bases between them. Germline-derived CDR1 and CDR2 are GTSNPN and SVGIG (reference sequence). CDR3 nucleotides: TGTGCCTGGAGTGTGGGAGAGACCCAGTACTTC. Its protein is CAWSVGETQYF.

The chain is built from TRBV18 and TRBJ1-2; 8 nucleotides align to TRBD1. Germline V gives CDR1 KGHSH, CDR2 LQKENI. J lost 2 bases, V lost 4 bases, and 9 bases had no gene match. The CDR3 sequence is 16 residues long. The CDR3 region is CASSRGSRGLNYGYTF. The CDR3 coding sequence is TGTGCCAGCTCACGGGGGAGCAGGGGGCTCAACTATGGCTACACCTTC.

The chain has TRBV5-6 and TRBJ1-2; the D gene is possibly TRBD1 (5 bases). Trimming took 1 base from V and 4 from J, leaving 11 bases between them. CDR3 length: 14 amino acids. The germline CDR1 and CDR2 sequences are SGHDT and YYEEEE. The CDR3 is CASSLYTGPYGYTF. DNA for the CDR3: TGTGCCAGCAGCTTGTACACGGGGCCCTATGGCTACACCTTC.

The rearrangement uses TRBV5-1 and TRBJ2-6; D is uncertain. Trimming pared 2 bases from V and 3 bases from J, leaving 6 bases between. The CDR3 has 14 residues. Germline V gene data show CDR1 as SGHRS and CDR2 as YFSETQ. This CDR3 reads CASSFGGGANVLTF. CDR3 in DNA: TGCGCCAGCAGCTTCGGCGGTGGGGCCAACGTCCTGACTTTC.

This chain uses TRBV20-1 with TRBJ1-1; possibly TRBD1 for D (6 bases). Germline values: CDR1 DFQATT, CDR2 SNEGSKA (reference sequence). The V end was cut by 5 bases, the J end by 8 bases, with 12 bases between. The CDR3 consists of 11 residues. The CDR3 nucleotides are TGCAGTGCTGCCCCTCAGGGGGAAGCTTTCTTT. Protein: CSAAPQGEAFF.

The chain has TRBV5-1 and TRBJ2-3; 10 bases are a match to TRBD1. The trim removed 3 bases at V and 6 bases at J, leaving 4 bases unmatched. Germline CDR1 and CDR2: SGHRS and YFSETQ. The CDR3 spans 14 residues. The CDR3 loop is CASSSGQGTDTQYF. As DNA, the CDR3 is TGCGCCAGCAGCTCGGGACAGGGGACCGATACGCAGTATTTT.

The CDR3 here is CASSPRFSPYEQYF. The CDR3 bases are TGTGCCAGCTCACCACGGTTCAGCCCCTACGAGCAGTACTTC. The chain has TRBV18 and TRBJ2-7; no firm D call. The germline CDR1 and CDR2 sequences are KGHSH and LQKENI. The CDR3 is 14 amino acids. The V and J ends lost 1 base and 2 bases respectively, with 9 bases between them.

This chain links TRBV6-5 with TRBJ1-6; possible D gene TRBD1, 5 bases. The CDR3 loop spans 13 amino acids. CDR1 and CDR2 (germline): MNHEY, SVGAGI. V was trimmed by 2 bases and J by 8 bases, leaving 7 bases between them. The CDR3 DNA sequence: TGTGCCAGCAGTTACAGGGGATATTCACCCCTCCACTTT. It encodes CASSYRGYSPLHF.

The CDR3 reads CASSDLSDDYNEQFF. CDR3 nucleotides: TGTGCCAGCAGTGATCTTAGCGATGACTACAATGAGCAGTTCTTC. This chain uses TRBV25-1 with TRBJ2-1; a weak D match, TRBD2 (5 bases). The V end lost 3 bases, the J end lost 3 bases, and 12 bases lay between the germline ends. Germline V gene sequence: CDR1 MGHDK, CDR2 SYGVNS. This CDR3 has 15 residues. Based on the CDR3 plus reference TRBV25-1 and TRBJ2-1, the full variable domain is EADIYQTPRYLVIGTGKKITLECSQTMGHDKMYWYQQDPGMELHLIHYSYGVNSTEKGDLSSESTVSRIRTEHFPLTLESARPSHTSQYLCASSDLSDDYNEQFFGPGTRLTVL.